Listed below are T cell receptor beta chains from one sample, sequenced in a study of T cells in Graves' hyperthyroidism and ophthalmopathy. TCRdb re-derived calls from the multiplex PCR reads in MiXCR, one entry per CDR3 protein. Here the sample spans some 360,000 distinct CDR3 sequences, 15% to 20% being singletons. The sequencing sample was made of blood. Receptor source: a woman aged 40 to 55 with Graves' ophthalmopathy. Each CDR3 is given with its conserved first and last residue.

V gene: TRBV5-1
J gene: TRBJ2-7
CDR3 protein: CASSLGGARNTYEQYF

V gene: TRBV12-3/TRBV12-4
J gene: TRBJ2-7
CDR3 protein: CASSLIRTRGVHEQYF

V gene: TRBV6-5
J gene: TRBJ2-1
CDR3 protein: CASSYGSGSSYNEQFF

V gene: TRBV12-5
J gene: TRBJ1-1
CDR3 protein: CASGFSEGGEAFF

V gene: TRBV7-3
J gene: TRBJ2-7
CDR3 protein: CASSPSGIAGGPRVNEQYF

V gene: TRBV20-1
J gene: TRBJ1-5
CDR3 protein: CSARDPRGKGQPQHF

V gene: TRBV6-1
J gene: TRBJ2-5
CDR3 protein: CASSLTSGRMLGETQYF

V gene: TRBV6-2/TRBV6-3
J gene: TRBJ2-7
CDR3 protein: CASSYGTSTYEQYF

V gene: TRBV7-9
J gene: TRBJ2-7
CDR3 protein: CASSPGPRREQYF

V gene: TRBV4-2
J gene: TRBJ1-6
CDR3 protein: CASSQEAAGSGSPLHF

V gene: TRBV30
J gene: TRBJ2-2
CDR3 protein: CAWRLAGQTGELFF

V gene: TRBV11-2
J gene: TRBJ2-4
CDR3 protein: CASMPRDSVLAGKNIQYF

V gene: TRBV6-1
J gene: TRBJ2-7
CDR3 protein: CASRRDGLDHEQYF

V gene: TRBV6-2/TRBV6-3
J gene: TRBJ2-1
CDR3 protein: CASRKAGTSSYNEQFF

V gene: TRBV7-8
J gene: TRBJ2-7
CDR3 protein: CASSLVSIGRFTYEQYF

V gene: TRBV6-1
J gene: TRBJ2-7
CDR3 protein: CASRGAGGLTYEQYF

V gene: TRBV11-2
J gene: TRBJ2-2
CDR3 protein: CASRIPVGERGELFF

V gene: TRBV6-2/TRBV6-3
J gene: TRBJ2-4
CDR3 protein: CASRRGTGDKNIQYF

V gene: TRBV6-1
J gene: TRBJ2-5
CDR3 protein: CASNYPPVETQYF

V gene: TRBV27
J gene: TRBJ2-7
CDR3 protein: CASFDRESYEQYF

V gene: TRBV10-3
J gene: TRBJ1-1
CDR3 protein: CAISEMGLTEAFF

V gene: TRBV7-2
J gene: TRBJ1-1
CDR3 protein: CASSFGGYTEAFF

V gene: TRBV4-1
J gene: TRBJ1-2
CDR3 protein: CASSPFTETAYGYTF

V gene: TRBV12-3/TRBV12-4
J gene: TRBJ1-4
CDR3 protein: CASKIGNEKLFF

V gene: TRBV27
J gene: TRBJ1-2
CDR3 protein: CASSTLGGMNGYTF

V gene: TRBV7-2
J gene: TRBJ2-2
CDR3 protein: CASSLSGGLAGNTGELFF

V gene: TRBV15
J gene: TRBJ1-2
CDR3 protein: CATSTRRLPNYGYTF

V gene: TRBV25-1
J gene: TRBJ2-5
CDR3 protein: CASSEIGGQETQYF